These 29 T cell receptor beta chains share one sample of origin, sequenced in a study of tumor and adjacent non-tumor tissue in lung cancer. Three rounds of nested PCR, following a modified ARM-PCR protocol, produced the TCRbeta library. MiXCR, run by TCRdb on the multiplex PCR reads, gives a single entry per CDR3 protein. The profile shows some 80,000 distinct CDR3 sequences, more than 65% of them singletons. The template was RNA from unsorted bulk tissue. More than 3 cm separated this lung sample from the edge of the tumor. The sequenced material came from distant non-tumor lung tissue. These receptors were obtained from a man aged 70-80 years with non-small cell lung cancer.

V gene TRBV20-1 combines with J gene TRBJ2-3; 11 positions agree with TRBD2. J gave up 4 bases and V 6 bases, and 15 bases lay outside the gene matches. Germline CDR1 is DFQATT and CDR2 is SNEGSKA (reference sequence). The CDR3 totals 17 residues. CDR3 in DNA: TGCAGTGCCCGAGTAGCGGGGGGGCCACAAAGGGCAGATACGCAGTATTTT. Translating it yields CSARVAGGPQRADTQYF.

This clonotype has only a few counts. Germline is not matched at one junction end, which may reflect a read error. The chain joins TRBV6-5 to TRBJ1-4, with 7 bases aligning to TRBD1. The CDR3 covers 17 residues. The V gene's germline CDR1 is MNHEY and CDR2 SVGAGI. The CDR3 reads CVSSYLNDPQGSEKLFF. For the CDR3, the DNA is TGTGTCAGCAGTTACCTCAACGACCCACAGGGGAGTGAAAAACTCTTTTTT.

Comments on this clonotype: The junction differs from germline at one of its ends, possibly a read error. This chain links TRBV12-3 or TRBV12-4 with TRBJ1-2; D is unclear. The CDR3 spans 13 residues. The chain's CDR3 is CASSLGVVYGYIF. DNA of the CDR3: TGTGCCAGCAGTTTAGGGGTTGTCTATGGTTACATCTTC.

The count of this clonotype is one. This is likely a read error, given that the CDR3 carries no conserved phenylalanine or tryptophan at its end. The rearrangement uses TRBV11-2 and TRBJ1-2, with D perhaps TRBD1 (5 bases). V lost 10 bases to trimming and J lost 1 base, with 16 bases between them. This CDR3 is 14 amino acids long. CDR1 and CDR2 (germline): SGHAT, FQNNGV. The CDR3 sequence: CAISATVGNYGYTS. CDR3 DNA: TGTGCCATCTCGGCGACAGTGGGTAACTATGGCTACACCTCC.

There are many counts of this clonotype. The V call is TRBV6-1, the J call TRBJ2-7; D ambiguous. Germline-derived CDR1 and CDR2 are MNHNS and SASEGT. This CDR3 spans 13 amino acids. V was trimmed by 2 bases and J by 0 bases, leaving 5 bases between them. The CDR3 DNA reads TGTGCCAGCAGTGAACAGTTCTCCTACGAGCAGTACTTC. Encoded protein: CASSEQFSYEQYF.

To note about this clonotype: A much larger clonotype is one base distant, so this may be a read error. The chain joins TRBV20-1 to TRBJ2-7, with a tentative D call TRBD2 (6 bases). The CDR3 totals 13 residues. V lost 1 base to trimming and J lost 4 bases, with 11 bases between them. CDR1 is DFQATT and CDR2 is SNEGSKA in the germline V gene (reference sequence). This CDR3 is CSARGGLKYEQYF. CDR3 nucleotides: TGCAGTGCTAGAGGGGGACTGAAATACGAGCAGTACTTC.

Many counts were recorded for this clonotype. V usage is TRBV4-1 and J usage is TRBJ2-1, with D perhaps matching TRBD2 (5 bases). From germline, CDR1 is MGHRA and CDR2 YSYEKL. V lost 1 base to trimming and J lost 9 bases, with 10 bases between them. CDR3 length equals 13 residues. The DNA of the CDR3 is TGCGCCAGCAGCCAAGTGTCTGAGGGTGAGCAGTTCTTC. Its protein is CASSQVSEGEQFF.

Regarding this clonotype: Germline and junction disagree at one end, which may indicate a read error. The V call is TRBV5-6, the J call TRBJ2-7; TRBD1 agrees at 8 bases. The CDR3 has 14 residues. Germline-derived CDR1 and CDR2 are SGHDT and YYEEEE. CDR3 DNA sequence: TGTGCCAGCATCTACAGACAGGGGACCTACGAGCAGTACTTT. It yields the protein CASIYRQGTYEQYF.

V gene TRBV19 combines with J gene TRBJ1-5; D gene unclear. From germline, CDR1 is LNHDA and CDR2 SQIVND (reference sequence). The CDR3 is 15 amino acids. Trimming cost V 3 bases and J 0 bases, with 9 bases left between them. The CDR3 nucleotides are TGTGCCAGTAGTATGGTAGATCTTAGCAATCAGCCCCAGCATTTT. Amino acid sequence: CASSMVDLSNQPQHF. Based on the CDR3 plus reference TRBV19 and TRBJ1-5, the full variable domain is DGGITQSPKYLFRKEGQNVTLSCEQNLNHDAMYWYRQDPGQGLRLIYYSQIVNDFQKGDIAEGYSVSREKKESFPLTVTSAQKNPTAFYLCASSMVDLSNQPQHFGDGTRLSIL.

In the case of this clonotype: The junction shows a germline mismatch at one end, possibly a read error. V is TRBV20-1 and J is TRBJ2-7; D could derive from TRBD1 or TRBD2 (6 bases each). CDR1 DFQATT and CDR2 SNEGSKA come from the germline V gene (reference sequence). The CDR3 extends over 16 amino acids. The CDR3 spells CSARNPPGGDTYEQYF. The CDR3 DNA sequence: TGTAGTGCTAGGAATCCGCCCGGGGGCGATACCTACGAGCAGTACTTC.

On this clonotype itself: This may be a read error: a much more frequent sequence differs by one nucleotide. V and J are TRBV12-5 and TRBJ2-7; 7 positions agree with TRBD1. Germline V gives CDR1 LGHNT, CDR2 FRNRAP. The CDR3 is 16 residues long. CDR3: CASGLTSGTELYEHYF. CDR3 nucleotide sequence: TGTGCTAGTGGTTTGACTTCCGGGACAGAGCTTTACGAGCATTACTTC.

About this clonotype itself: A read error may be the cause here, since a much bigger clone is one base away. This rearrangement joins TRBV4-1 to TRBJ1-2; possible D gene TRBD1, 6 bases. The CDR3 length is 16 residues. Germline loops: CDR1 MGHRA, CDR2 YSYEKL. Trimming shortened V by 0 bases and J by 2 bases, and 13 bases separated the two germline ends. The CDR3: CASSQENRERNYGYTF. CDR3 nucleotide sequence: TGCGCCAGCAGCCAAGAAAACAGGGAGCGCAACTATGGCTACACCTTC.

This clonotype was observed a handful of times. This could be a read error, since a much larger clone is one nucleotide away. The CDR3 here is CASSQYFGVARQETQYF. CDR3 sequence (DNA): TGTGCCAGCAGCCAATATTTCGGAGTAGCGAGGCAGGAGACCCAGTACTTC. J is TRBJ2-5 and V is TRBV4-2; TRBD2 might be the D (5 bases). The CDR3 runs 17 residues. Per germline, CDR1 LGHNA and CDR2 YNFKEQ. The germline V and J ends were trimmed by 2 bases and 5 bases, with 21 bases remaining between them.

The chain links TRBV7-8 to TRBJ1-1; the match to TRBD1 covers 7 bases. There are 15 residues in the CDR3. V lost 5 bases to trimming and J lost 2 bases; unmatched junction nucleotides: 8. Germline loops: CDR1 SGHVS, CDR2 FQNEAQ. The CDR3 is CASSPNRGQNTEAFF. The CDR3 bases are TGTGCCAGCAGCCCGAACAGGGGCCAAAACACTGAAGCTTTCTTT.

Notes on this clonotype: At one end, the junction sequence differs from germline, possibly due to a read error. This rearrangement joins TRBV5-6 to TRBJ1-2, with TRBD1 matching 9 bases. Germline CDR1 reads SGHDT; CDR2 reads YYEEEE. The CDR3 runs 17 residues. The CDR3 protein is CASSFRDRDRPYYGYTF. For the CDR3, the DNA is TGTGCCAGCAGCTTCAGGGACAGGGATCGTCCTTACTATGGCTACACATTC. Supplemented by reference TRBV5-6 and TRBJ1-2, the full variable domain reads DAGVTQSPTHLIKTRGQQVTLRCSPKSGHDTVSWYQQALGQGPQFIFQYYEEEERQRGNFPDRFSGHQFPNYSSELNVNALLLGDSALYLCASSFRDRDRPYYGYTFGSGTRLTVV.

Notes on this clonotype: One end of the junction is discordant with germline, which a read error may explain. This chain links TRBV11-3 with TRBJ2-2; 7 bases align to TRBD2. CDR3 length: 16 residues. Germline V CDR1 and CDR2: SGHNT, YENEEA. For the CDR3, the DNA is TGTGCCTGCAGTCGCCTACTAGCGAGAAACACCGGGGAGCTGTTTTTT. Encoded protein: CACSRLLARNTGELFF.

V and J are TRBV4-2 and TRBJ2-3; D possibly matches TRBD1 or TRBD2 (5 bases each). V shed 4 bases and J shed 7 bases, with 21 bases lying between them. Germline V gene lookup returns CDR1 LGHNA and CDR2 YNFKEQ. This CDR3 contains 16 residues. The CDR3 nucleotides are TGTGCCAGCAGCCTTTTGGGTAGTGGGACGGAAAATACGCAGTATTTT. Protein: CASSLLGSGTENTQYF.

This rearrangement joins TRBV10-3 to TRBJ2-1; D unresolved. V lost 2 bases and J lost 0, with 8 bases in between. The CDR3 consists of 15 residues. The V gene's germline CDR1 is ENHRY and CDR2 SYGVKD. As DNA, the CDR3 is TGTGCCATCAGTGAGCGGATGAGCTCCTACAATGAGCAGTTCTTC. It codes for CAISERMSSYNEQFF.

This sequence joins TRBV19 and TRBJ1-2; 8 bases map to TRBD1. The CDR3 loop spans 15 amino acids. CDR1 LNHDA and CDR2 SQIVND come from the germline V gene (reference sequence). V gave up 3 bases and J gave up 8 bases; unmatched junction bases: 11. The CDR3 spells CASSIKVRTGYGYTF. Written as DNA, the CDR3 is TGTGCCAGTAGTATCAAGGTCCGGACAGGGTACGGCTACACCTTC.

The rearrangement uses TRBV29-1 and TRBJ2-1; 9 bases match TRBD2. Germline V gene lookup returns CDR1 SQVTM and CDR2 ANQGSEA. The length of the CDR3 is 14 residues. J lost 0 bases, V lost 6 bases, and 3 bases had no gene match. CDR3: CSVDSGSSYNEQFF. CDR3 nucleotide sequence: TGCAGCGTGGATAGCGGGAGCTCCTACAATGAGCAGTTCTTC.

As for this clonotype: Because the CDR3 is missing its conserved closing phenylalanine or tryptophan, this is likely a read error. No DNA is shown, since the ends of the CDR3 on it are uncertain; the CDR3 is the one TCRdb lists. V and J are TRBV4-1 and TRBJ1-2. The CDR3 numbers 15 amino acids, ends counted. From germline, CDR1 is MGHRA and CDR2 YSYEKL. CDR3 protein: CASSQDVQSFDGYTI.

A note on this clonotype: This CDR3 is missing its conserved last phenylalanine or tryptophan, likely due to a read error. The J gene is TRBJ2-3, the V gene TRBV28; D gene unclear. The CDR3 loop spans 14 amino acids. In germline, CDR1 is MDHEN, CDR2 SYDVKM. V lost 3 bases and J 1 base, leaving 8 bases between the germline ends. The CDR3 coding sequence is TGTGCCAGCAGTTTTTTAACTGGCACAGATACGCAGTATCTT. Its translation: CASSFLTGTDTQYL.

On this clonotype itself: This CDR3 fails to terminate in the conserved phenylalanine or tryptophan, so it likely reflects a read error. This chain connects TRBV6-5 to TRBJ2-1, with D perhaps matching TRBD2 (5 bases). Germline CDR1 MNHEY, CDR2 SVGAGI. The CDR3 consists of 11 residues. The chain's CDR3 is CASNSGNDQFL. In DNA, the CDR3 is TGTGCCAGCAATTCCGGGAATGATCAGTTCTTA.

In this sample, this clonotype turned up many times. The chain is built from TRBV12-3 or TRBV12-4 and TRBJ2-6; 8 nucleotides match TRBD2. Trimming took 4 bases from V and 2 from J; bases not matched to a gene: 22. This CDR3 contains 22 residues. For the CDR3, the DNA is TGTGCCAGCAGTTCGACTCCGGGACTAGGGAGAGAAAGAGCTACTGGGGCCAACGTCCTGACTTTC. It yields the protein CASSSTPGLGRERATGANVLTF.

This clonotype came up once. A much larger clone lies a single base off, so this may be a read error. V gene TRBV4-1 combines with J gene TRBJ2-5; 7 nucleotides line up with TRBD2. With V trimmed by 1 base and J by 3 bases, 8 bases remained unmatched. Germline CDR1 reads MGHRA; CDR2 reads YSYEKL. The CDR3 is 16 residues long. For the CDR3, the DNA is TGCGCCAGCAGCCAAGTCATAGCGGGTGAGGAAGAGACCCAGTACTTC. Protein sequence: CASSQVIAGEEETQYF.

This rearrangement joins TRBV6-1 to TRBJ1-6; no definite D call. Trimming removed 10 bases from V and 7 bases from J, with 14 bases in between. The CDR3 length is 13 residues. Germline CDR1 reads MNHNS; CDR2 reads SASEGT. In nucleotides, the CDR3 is TGTGCCACCCATGGACTGGCGAATTCACCCCTCCACTTT. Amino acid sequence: CATHGLANSPLHF.

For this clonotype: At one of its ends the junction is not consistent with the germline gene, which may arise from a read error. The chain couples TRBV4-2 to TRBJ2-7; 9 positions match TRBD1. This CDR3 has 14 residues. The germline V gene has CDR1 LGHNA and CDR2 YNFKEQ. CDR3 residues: CASRQGQGLYEQYF. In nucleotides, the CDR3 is TGTGCGAGCAGACAAGGACAGGGGCTCTACGAGCAGTACTTC.

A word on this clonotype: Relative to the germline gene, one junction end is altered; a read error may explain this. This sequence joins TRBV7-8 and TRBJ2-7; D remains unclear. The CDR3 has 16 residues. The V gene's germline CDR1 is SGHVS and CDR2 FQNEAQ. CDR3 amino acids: CASSLAVAESSYVQYF. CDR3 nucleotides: TGTGCCAGCAGCTTAGCGGTGGCGGAAAGTAGTTACGTGCAGTACTTC.

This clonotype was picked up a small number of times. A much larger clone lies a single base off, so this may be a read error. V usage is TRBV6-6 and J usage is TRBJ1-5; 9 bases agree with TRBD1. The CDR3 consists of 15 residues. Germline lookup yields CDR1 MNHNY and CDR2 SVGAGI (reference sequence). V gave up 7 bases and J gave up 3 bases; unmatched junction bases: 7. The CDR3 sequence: CASIITGGFNQPQHF. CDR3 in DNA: TGTGCCAGCATTATCACAGGGGGCTTCAATCAGCCCCAGCATTTT.